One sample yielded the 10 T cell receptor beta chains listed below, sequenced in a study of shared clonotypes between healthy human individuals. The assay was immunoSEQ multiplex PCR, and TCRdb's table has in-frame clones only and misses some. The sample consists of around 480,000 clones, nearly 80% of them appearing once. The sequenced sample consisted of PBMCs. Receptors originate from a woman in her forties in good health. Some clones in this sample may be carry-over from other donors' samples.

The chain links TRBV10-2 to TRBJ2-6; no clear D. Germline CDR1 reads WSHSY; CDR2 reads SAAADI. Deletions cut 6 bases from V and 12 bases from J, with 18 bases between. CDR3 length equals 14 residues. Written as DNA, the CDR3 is TGCGCCAGCAGGCCCGGGTCCTGGTTGAGCGTCCTGACTTTC. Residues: CASRPGSWLSVLTF.

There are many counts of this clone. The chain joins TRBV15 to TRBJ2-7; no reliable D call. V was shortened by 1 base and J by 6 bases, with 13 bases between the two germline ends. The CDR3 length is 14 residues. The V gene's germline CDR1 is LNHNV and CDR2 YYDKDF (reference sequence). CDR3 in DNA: TGTGCCACCAGCAGAGCAAGGACCGCAGGCGAGCAGTACTTC. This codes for CATSRARTAGEQYF.

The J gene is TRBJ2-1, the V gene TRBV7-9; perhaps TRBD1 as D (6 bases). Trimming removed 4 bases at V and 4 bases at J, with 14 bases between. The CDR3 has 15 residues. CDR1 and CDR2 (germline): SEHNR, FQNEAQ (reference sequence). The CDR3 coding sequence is TGTGCCAGCAGCTCTAGGGACATCACATACAATGAGCAGTTCTTC. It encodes CASSSRDITYNEQFF.

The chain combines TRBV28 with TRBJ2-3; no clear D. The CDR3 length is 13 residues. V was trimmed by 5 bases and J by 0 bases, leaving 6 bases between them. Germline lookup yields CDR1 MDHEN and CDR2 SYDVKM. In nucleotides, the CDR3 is TGTGCCAGCAGTCTATTAAGCACAGATACGCAGTATTTT. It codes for CASSLLSTDTQYF.

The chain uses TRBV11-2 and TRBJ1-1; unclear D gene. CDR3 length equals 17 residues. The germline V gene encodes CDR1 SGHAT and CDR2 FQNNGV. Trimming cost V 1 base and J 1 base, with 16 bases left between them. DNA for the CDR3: TGTGCCAGCAGCTTAGGGTTCACCTGGGAGAGGAACACTGAAGCTTTCTTT. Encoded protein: CASSLGFTWERNTEAFF.

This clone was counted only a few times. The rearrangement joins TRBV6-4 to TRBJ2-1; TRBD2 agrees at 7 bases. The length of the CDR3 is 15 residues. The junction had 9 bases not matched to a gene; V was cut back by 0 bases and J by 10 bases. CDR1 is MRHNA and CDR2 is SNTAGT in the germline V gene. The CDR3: CASSDSGGGPGEQFF. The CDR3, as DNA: TGTGCCAGCAGTGACTCGGGGGGAGGGCCCGGGGAGCAGTTCTTC.

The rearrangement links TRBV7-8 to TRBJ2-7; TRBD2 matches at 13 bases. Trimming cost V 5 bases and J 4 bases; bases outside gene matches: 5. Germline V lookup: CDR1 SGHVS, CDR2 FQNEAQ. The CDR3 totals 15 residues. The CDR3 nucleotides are TGTGCCAGCAGCCACGGACTAGCGGGAGCATACGAGCAGTACTTC. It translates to CASSHGLAGAYEQYF.

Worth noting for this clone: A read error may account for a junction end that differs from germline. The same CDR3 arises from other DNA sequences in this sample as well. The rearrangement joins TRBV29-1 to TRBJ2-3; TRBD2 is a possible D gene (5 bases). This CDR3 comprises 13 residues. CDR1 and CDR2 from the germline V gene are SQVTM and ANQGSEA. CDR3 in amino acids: CSVERTHTDTQYF. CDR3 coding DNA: TGCAGCGTTGAACGGACTCACACAGATACGCAGTACTTT.

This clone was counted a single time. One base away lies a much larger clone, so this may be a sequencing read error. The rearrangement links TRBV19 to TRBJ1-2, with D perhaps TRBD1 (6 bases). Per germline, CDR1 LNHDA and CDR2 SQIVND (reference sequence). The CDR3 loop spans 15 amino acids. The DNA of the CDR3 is TGTGCCAGTAGTCCACAAGGGGGAAAGGGCTATGGCTGCACCTTC. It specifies CASSPQGGKGYGCTF.

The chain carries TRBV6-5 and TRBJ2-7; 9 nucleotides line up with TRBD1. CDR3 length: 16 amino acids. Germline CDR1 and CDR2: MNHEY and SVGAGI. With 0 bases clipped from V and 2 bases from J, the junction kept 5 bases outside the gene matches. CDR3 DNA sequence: TGTGCCAGCAGTTACTCGTTCGGGACAGGGCCCTACGAGCAGTACTTC. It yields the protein CASSYSFGTGPYEQYF.